The 28 T cell receptor beta chains below all came from one sample that was sequenced in a study of shared clonotypes between healthy human individuals. The repertoire was sequenced with immunoSEQ multiplex PCR; TCRdb's copy has only in-frame clones and lacks some. The table lists hundreds of thousands of clones, around 72% of them singletons. The specimen was memory CD4+ T cells sorted from blood. Specified subset: CD45RA-negative fraction. Every receptor here comes from a woman aged 30 to 39 in good health.

The chain combines TRBV10-1 with TRBJ2-7; 8 bases match TRBD1. This CDR3 contains 12 residues. The junction had 3 bases not matched to a gene; V was cut back by 6 bases and J by 5 bases. From germline, CDR1 is WNHNN and CDR2 SYGVQD (reference sequence). The CDR3 bases are TGCGCCAGCAGCCAGGGGGCGGACGAGCAGTACTTC. This translates into CASSQGADEQYF.

The chain joins TRBV2 to TRBJ2-3; 7 nucleotides match TRBD2. Trimming took 4 bases from V and 9 from J; bases not matched to a gene: 13. CDR1 and CDR2 (germline): SNHLY, FYNNEI. This CDR3 has 15 residues. The CDR3, as DNA: TGTGCCAGCAGTGGAAGCAGGGCAGGAGCGGGGACGCAGTATTTT. Translating it yields CASSGSRAGAGTQYF. Full variable domain (remainder filled in from reference TRBV2 and TRBJ2-3): EPEVTQTPSHQVTQMGQEVILRCVPISNHLYFYWYRQILGQKVEFLVSFYNNEISEKSEIFDDQFSVERPDGSNFTLKIRSTKLEDSAMYFCASSGSRAGAGTQYFGPGTRLTVL.

This clone has just a few counts. The chain employs TRBV5-1 and TRBJ2-3, with 8 bases aligning to TRBD1. The length of the CDR3 is 14 residues. V shed 3 bases and J 6 bases; nucleotides not matched to a gene: 6. Germline V gene sequence: CDR1 SGHRS, CDR2 YFSETQ. CDR3 sequence reads: CASSSMTGADTQYF. CDR3 nucleotides: TGCGCCAGCAGCTCAATGACAGGGGCGGATACGCAGTATTTT.

Comments on this clone: A much bigger clone sits one base away, suggesting this may be a read error. The identical CDR3 is also encoded by other nucleotide sequences in the sample. Here the CDR3 reads CASSSEPGQETQYF. As DNA, the CDR3 is TGCGCCAGCAGCTCCGAACCGGGGCAAGAGACCCAATACTTC. V gene TRBV5-1 combines with J gene TRBJ2-5; the D gene could be TRBD1 or TRBD2 (5 bases each). Per germline, CDR1 SGHRS and CDR2 YFSETQ. This CDR3 has 14 residues.

The V and J genes are TRBV5-4 and TRBJ2-7; the D gene is possibly TRBD2 (7 bases). This CDR3 is 15 amino acids long. Germline CDR1 SGHNT, CDR2 YYREEE (reference sequence). The germline V and J ends were trimmed by 3 bases and 3 bases, with 16 bases remaining between them. The CDR3 DNA is TGTGCCAGCAGCTGGGGGCCGGGAGGCCACTACGAGCAGTACTTC. Amino acids: CASSWGPGGHYEQYF.

This rearrangement joins TRBV9 to TRBJ2-3; weak D call: TRBD2 (5 bases). Germline V gene data show CDR1 as SGDLS and CDR2 as YYNGEE. Trimming took 0 bases from V and 2 from J, leaving 13 bases between them. This CDR3 is 16 amino acids long. The CDR3, as DNA: TGTGCCAGCAGCGTAGGTAGAGCGGAGAACACAGATACGCAGTATTTT. Translation: CASSVGRAENTDTQYF.

The gene calls are TRBV4-1 and TRBJ2-5, with 11 positions matching TRBD1. V dropped 1 base and J dropped 4; count of bases not matched to a gene: 8. This CDR3 comprises 17 residues. The V gene's germline CDR1 is MGHRA and CDR2 YSYEKL. Written as DNA, the CDR3 is TGCGCCAGCAGCCAAGGGGGGGACAGGGGGAAGGGAGAGACCCAGTACTTC. Translating gives CASSQGGDRGKGETQYF.

V is TRBV7-9 and J is TRBJ1-1; no definite D call. CDR1 and CDR2 (germline): SEHNR, FQNEAQ (reference sequence). V lost 5 bases, J lost 4 bases, and 14 bases lay in between. The CDR3 is made up of 14 amino acids. DNA of the CDR3: TGTGCCAGCAGCCACGACTCTTGGGTCACTGAAGCTTTCTTT. Translated, it gives CASSHDSWVTEAFF.

This clone came up a few times. This chain uses TRBV7-2 with TRBJ1-2; 7 bases map to TRBD1. V gave up 4 bases and J gave up 2 bases; unmatched junction bases: 16. Germline lookup yields CDR1 SGHTA and CDR2 FQGNSA. The CDR3 contains 18 residues. CDR3: CASSSRDLRQGSNYGYTF. As DNA, the CDR3 is TGTGCCAGCAGCTCCCGAGACTTAAGACAGGGAAGCAACTATGGCTACACCTTC.

The gene calls are TRBV10-1 and TRBJ1-1; D is unclear. V was cut by 2 bases and J by 5 bases, with 6 bases left in between. The CDR3 length is 12 residues. Germline V lookup: CDR1 WNHNN, CDR2 SYGVQD (reference sequence). CDR3 DNA sequence: TGCGCCAGCAGTGAGGGGGAAACTGAAGCTTTCTTT. Its translation is CASSEGETEAFF.

This clone has ten or more counts. The V call is TRBV7-6, the J call TRBJ2-7, with D possibly called TRBD1 or TRBD2 (6 bases each). This CDR3 spans 14 amino acids. Germline V gene data show CDR1 as SGHVS and CDR2 as FNYEAQ. Trimming removed 4 bases at V and 1 base at J, with 11 bases between. CDR3 residues: CASSSGAPSYEQYF. In DNA, the CDR3 is TGTGCCAGCAGCTCGGGGGCGCCTTCCTACGAGCAGTACTTC. Full variable domain (outside the CDR3, taken from reference TRBV7-6 and TRBJ2-7): GAGVSQSPRYKVTKRGQDVALRCDPISGHVSLYWYRQALGQGPEFLTYFNYEAQQDKSGLPNDRFSAERPEGSISTLTIQRTEQRDSAMYRCASSSGAPSYEQYFGPGTRLTVT.

This rearrangement joins TRBV7-9 to TRBJ1-4, with TRBD1 matching 8 bases. The V gene end was trimmed by 3 bases and the J gene end by 7 bases; junction bases not matched to a gene: 4. Per the germline V gene, CDR1 is SEHNR and CDR2 is FQNEAQ (reference sequence). The CDR3 covers 14 residues. The CDR3, as DNA: TGTGCCAGCAGCTTTGAACAGGGGGTTGAAAAACTGTTTTTT. Translated: CASSFEQGVEKLFF.

This chain uses TRBV28 with TRBJ2-7, with 11 positions matching TRBD2. CDR3 length: 14 amino acids. With 4 bases clipped from V and 6 bases from J, the junction kept 5 bases outside the gene matches. The germline V gene has CDR1 MDHEN and CDR2 SYDVKM. The CDR3 reads CASSSYSGRGEQYF. The CDR3, as DNA: TGTGCCAGCAGTTCTTATAGCGGGAGGGGCGAGCAGTACTTC. The whole variable domain, filled in from reference TRBV28 and TRBJ2-7, reads DVKVTQSSRYLVKRTGEKVFLECVQDMDHENMFWYRQDPGLGLRLIYFSYDVKMKEKGDIPEGYSVSREKKERFSLILESASTNQTSMYLCASSSYSGRGEQYFGPGTRLTVT.

This chain uses TRBV11-1 with TRBJ1-3; D unclear. Deletions cut 3 bases from V and 2 bases from J, with 8 bases between. The germline CDR1 and CDR2 sequences are SGHAT and FQDESV (reference sequence). CDR3 length: 14 residues. In DNA, the CDR3 is TGTGCCAGCAGCTTCGGGTGGACTGGAAACACCATATATTTT. Its translation is CASSFGWTGNTIYF.

The rearrangement links TRBV29-1 to TRBJ1-2; D not certain. V lost 7 bases to trimming and J lost 7 bases, with 4 bases between them. Germline CDR1 and CDR2: SQVTM and ANQGSEA. The CDR3 totals 8 residues. CDR3 DNA sequence: TGCAGCGCGGGTGGCTACACCTTC. Its translation: CSAGGYTF.

V usage is TRBV2 and J usage is TRBJ2-7; 7 bases line up with TRBD1. This CDR3 has 14 amino acids. Trimming cost V 4 bases and J 3 bases; bases outside gene matches: 6. Germline lookup yields CDR1 SNHLY and CDR2 FYNNEI. CDR3: CASSVETGLYEQYF. CDR3 nucleotides: TGTGCCAGCAGTGTTGAGACAGGGCTCTACGAGCAGTACTTC.

The rearrangement joins TRBV5-6 to TRBJ2-7, with D uncertain. The CDR3 spans 15 residues. Trimming removed 0 bases from V and 4 bases from J, with 14 bases in between. Germline V gene data show CDR1 as SGHDT and CDR2 as YYEEEE. The CDR3 DNA reads as TGTGCCAGCAGCTTGGCGAGACTTGCTTCATACGAGCAGTACTTC. Amino acids: CASSLARLASYEQYF.

As regards this clone: This same CDR3 is encoded by further DNA sequences in the sample. The chain links TRBV5-1 to TRBJ2-3; D is unclear. The CDR3 extends over 14 amino acids. V was cut by 0 bases and J by 3 bases, with 8 bases left in between. CDR1 and CDR2 (germline): SGHRS, YFSETQ. CDR3 residues: CASSLGTGTDTQYF. CDR3 nucleotide sequence: TGCGCCAGCAGCTTGGGGACGGGTACAGATACGCAGTATTTT. The whole variable domain, remainder taken from reference TRBV5-1 and TRBJ2-3, is KAGVTQTPRYLIKTRGQQVTLSCSPISGHRSVSWYQQTPGQGLQFLFEYFSETQRNKGNFPGRFSGRQFSNSRSEMNVSTLELGDSALYLCASSLGTGTDTQYFGPGTRLTVL.

The CDR3 coding sequence is TGTGCCAGCAGAGGGACGGTCGGGGCCTTTGGCGAGCAGTACTTC. Translated, it gives CASRGTVGAFGEQYF. The chain has TRBV6-5 and TRBJ2-7; D may match TRBD1 or TRBD2 (5 bases each). This CDR3 is built from 15 residues. V was clipped by 6 bases and J by 6 bases, with 21 bases between them. The germline gives CDR1 MNHEY, CDR2 SVGAGI.

This chain connects TRBV12-5 to TRBJ2-1; TRBD2 aligns across 9 bases. There are 15 residues in the CDR3. J was trimmed by 5 bases and V by 5 bases; bases with no gene match: 7. Germline V CDR1 and CDR2: LGHNT, FRNRAP. CDR3 loop: CASGLGLALDNEQFF. The CDR3 nucleotides are TGTGCTAGTGGTCTGGGACTAGCATTGGACAATGAGCAGTTCTTC.

J is TRBJ2-2 and V is TRBV9; tentative D call: TRBD2 (6 bases). This CDR3 region has 13 residues. V gave up 4 bases and J gave up 5 bases, with 9 bases separating them. The germline CDR1 and CDR2 sequences are SGDLS and YYNGEE. This CDR3 is CASSFGGTGELFF. The CDR3, as DNA: TGTGCCAGCAGCTTCGGGGGAACCGGGGAGCTGTTTTTT.

The genes are TRBV30 and TRBJ2-3; 7 bases agree with TRBD1. Trimming cost V 6 bases and J 3 bases; bases outside gene matches: 15. Germline-derived CDR1 and CDR2 are GTSNPN and SVGIG (reference sequence). This CDR3 contains 16 residues. The CDR3, as DNA: TGTGCCTGCAATCTCTACAGGGGATCCCTTACAGATACGCAGTATTTT. This translates into CACNLYRGSLTDTQYF.

The chain uses TRBV5-1 and TRBJ1-1; D unclear. The CDR3 has 13 residues. The germline V gene has CDR1 SGHRS and CDR2 YFSETQ. V lost 3 bases to trimming and J lost 1 base, with 7 bases between them. The CDR3 DNA reads TGCGCCAGCAGCTCGGCAGCGAACACTGAAGCTTTCTTT. Translating gives CASSSAANTEAFF.

Details on this clone: A read error may explain this, as a much larger clone is one base away. Other nucleotide sequences in the sample specify the same CDR3. The CDR3 region has the DNA TGTGCCAGCAGTCGACAGGGGGACACTGAAGCTTTCTTT. Translating it yields CASSRQGDTEAFF. The chain is built from TRBV7-9 and TRBJ1-1, with 9 bases identical to TRBD1. The junction had 2 bases not matched to a gene; V was cut back by 6 bases and J by 3 bases. The CDR3 is made up of 13 amino acids. Germline assignment: CDR1 SEHNR and CDR2 FQNEAQ (reference sequence).

As regards this clone: Other DNA sequences from this sample encode an identical CDR3 as well. The gene calls are TRBV5-1 and TRBJ2-7, with 8 bases aligning to TRBD2. Germline values: CDR1 SGHRS, CDR2 YFSETQ. V shed 0 bases, J shed 1 base, and the junction held 0 bases outside the gene matches. This CDR3 is 14 amino acids long. The DNA for the CDR3 is TGCGCCAGCAGCTTGGTAGCGGGGTCCTACGAGCAGTACTTC. As protein: CASSLVAGSYEQYF.

This chain connects TRBV28 to TRBJ1-4; no clear D gene. Trimming left V 7 bases short and J 8 bases short, with 17 bases between. Germline CDR1 MDHEN, CDR2 SYDVKM. The CDR3 covers 14 residues. CDR3 loop: CASIPAGLGEKLFF. The CDR3 coding sequence is TGTGCCAGCATTCCCGCAGGTTTGGGAGAAAAACTGTTTTTT.

V and J are TRBV29-1 and TRBJ2-1, with TRBD1 matching 7 bases. This CDR3 contains 15 residues. Per the germline V gene, CDR1 is SQVTM and CDR2 is ANQGSEA. V dropped 3 bases and J dropped 6; count of bases not matched to a gene: 11. The CDR3 here is CSVESRGRPGNEQFF. DNA for the CDR3: TGCAGCGTTGAGAGTAGGGGGCGCCCCGGCAATGAGCAGTTCTTC.

With respect to this clone: This same CDR3 is encoded by further DNA sequences in the sample. The V gene is TRBV28, the J gene TRBJ1-5, with D possibly matching TRBD1 (6 bases). Between the trimmed V and J ends, which lost 3 bases and 4 bases, there was a span of 13 bases. This CDR3 has 15 residues. CDR1 MDHEN and CDR2 SYDVKM come from the germline V gene. As DNA, the CDR3 is TGTGCCAGCAGTTTCGCGGGGGCACGGAATCAGCCCCAGCATTTT. Translated: CASSFAGARNQPQHF.